This record looks at one T cell receptor (beta chain) sequence and its context. This entry is derived from a study of CD8 T cells in Susac syndrome. In contrast to the negatively isolated CD8+ and CD4+ T cells, TEMRA cells were FACS-enriched. V trimming: 3 bases; J trimming: 7 bases; junction bases outside the gene matches: 6. The CDR3 has 14 residues. Germline loops: CDR1 MNHEY, CDR2 SVGAGI. Random hexamers were used to reverse transcribe an amount of about 0.5 to 1 ug RNA. From the immunoSEQ multiplex PCR reads, TCRdb called clonotypes with MiXCR, one entry per CDR3 protein. The table records around 280,000 distinct CDR3 sequences, about 85% of them present only once.

Input material: CD8+ T cells from PBMCs. The TCR originated in a human donor with multiple sclerosis. V gene TRBV6-5 combines with J gene TRBJ2-1; 7 positions match TRBD1. In nucleotides, the CDR3 is TGTGCCAGCAGTTATACAGGGGAGAGTAATGAGCAGTTCTTC. Protein sequence: CASSYTGESNEQFF.